These T cell receptor beta chains were read from a single sample in a study of T cell repertoires in aging, cancer and after chemotherapy. A single record per CDR3 protein comes from TCRdb applying MiXCR to the multiplex PCR reads. The table shows thousands of distinct CDR3 sequences, with around 30% occurring only once. Input material: blood. Receptor source: a human donor in good health. The CDR3 runs from the conserved cysteine through the conserved F or W.

CAWIRDRGQDGYTF	TRBV30	TRBJ1-2
CASSISGVDGRNTEAFF	TRBV19	TRBJ1-1
CASSPVPRLSGGELFF	TRBV12-3/TRBV12-4	TRBJ2-2
CASSQDRYEQYF	TRBV7-6	TRBJ2-7
CAWRVRQSSYNSPLHF	TRBV30	TRBJ1-6
CASSPGTGVRETQYF	TRBV6-5	TRBJ2-5
CASSLAGTSGGRVIQYF	TRBV12-3/TRBV12-4	TRBJ2-5
CASKEGGGEQFF	TRBV27	TRBJ2-1
CASRPVGTTYEQYF	TRBV12-3/TRBV12-4	TRBJ2-7
CASSIAVTNEKLFF	TRBV19	TRBJ1-4
CAWSVPTGGTGYTF	TRBV30	TRBJ1-2
CASSYDAGQGELRYF	TRBV6-6	TRBJ2-5
CASSSSGHSGNTIYF	TRBV19	TRBJ1-3
CAATGPAAEKLFF	TRBV19	TRBJ1-4
CASSLGQETQYF	TRBV5-1	TRBJ2-5
CSVEGGGGTLSRYEQYF	TRBV29-1	TRBJ2-7
CSAWDGANTGELFF	TRBV20-1	TRBJ2-2
CASQSGRGGMSNTQYF	TRBV19	TRBJ2-3
CASSRVLAGQGETQYF	TRBV6-1	TRBJ2-5
CSASRMEINQPQHF	TRBV20-1	TRBJ1-5
CARGTGGTGELFF	TRBV2	TRBJ2-2
CASSPSHQGFVTQYF	TRBV14	TRBJ2-5
CASSFDSAGNTIYF	TRBV5-4	TRBJ1-3
CASSSTGRSTEAFF	TRBV6-5	TRBJ1-1
CASSRNRFGSQKTDTQYF	TRBV19	TRBJ2-3
CASSFTGASYEQYF	TRBV19	TRBJ2-7
CATSPGGLAGGETQYF	TRBV24-1	TRBJ2-5
CASSMGRREPPLHF	TRBV19	TRBJ1-6
CASSPTTSGGATGELFF	TRBV5-6	TRBJ2-2
CASKDRGNEKLFF	TRBV19	TRBJ1-4
CASSRGPGEKLFF	TRBV19	TRBJ1-4
CASSLRDRDLNRNQPQHF	TRBV27	TRBJ1-5
CASSLVGQGVGEQYF	TRBV5-6	TRBJ2-7
CAWKGQGYSGNTIYF	TRBV30	TRBJ1-3
CASSPRTGSGNSPLHF	TRBV6-5	TRBJ1-6
CSARKGEGYGYTF	TRBV20-1	TRBJ1-2
CSVAPGNTGELFF	TRBV29-1	TRBJ2-2
CSVDSDTDTQYF	TRBV29-1	TRBJ2-3
CASRRLAGGQETQYF	TRBV6-5	TRBJ2-5
CSVHVGDSSYEQYF	TRBV29-1	TRBJ2-7